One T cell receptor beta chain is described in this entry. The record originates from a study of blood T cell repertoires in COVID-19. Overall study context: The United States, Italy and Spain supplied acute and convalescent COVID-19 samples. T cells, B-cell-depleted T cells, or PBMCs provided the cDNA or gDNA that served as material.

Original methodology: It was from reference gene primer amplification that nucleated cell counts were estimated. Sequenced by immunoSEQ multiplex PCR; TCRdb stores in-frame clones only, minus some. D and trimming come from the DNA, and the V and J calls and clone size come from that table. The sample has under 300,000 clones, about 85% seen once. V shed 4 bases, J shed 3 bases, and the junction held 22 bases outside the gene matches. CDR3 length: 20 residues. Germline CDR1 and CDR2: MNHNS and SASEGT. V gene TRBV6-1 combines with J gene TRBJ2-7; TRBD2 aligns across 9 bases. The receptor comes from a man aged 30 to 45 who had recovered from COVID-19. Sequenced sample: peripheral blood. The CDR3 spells CASSAYLAGSGGTLLYEQYF. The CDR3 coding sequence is TGTGCCAGCAGTGCCTACCTAGCGGGGAGCGGGGGGACTCTCCTCTACGAGCAGTACTTC.